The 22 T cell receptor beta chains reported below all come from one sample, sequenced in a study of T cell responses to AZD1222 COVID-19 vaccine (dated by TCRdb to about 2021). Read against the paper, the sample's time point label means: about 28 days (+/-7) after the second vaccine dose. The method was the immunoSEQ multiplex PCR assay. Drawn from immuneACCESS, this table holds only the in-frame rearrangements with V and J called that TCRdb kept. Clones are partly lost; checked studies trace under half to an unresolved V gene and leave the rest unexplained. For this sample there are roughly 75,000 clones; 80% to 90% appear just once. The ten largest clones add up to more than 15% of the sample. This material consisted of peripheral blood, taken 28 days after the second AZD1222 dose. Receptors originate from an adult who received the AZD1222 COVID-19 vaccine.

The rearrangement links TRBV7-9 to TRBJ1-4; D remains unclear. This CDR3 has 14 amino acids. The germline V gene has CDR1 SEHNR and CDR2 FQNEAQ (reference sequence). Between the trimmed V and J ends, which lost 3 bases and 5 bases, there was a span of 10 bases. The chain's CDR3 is CASSFNGLNEKLFF. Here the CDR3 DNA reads TGTGCCAGCAGCTTTAATGGACTCAATGAAAAACTGTTTTTT.

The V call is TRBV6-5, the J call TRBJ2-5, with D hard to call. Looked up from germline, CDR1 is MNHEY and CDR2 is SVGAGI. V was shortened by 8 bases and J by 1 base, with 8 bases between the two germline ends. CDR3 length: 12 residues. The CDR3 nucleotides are TGTGCCAGCGGTCCGGCCCAAGAGACCCAGTACTTC. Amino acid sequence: CASGPAQETQYF.

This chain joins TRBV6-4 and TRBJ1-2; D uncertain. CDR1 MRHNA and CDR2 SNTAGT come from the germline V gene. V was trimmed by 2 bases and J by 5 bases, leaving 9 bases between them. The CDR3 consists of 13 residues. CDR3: CASSDSRVYGYTF. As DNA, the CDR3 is TGTGCCAGCAGTGACAGTAGGGTTTATGGCTACACCTTC.

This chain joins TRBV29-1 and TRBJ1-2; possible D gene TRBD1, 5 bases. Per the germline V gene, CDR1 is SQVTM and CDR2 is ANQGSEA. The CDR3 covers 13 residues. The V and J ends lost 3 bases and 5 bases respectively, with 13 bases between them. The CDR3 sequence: CSVDRGPVYGYTF. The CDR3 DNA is TGCAGCGTTGATCGGGGCCCGGTTTATGGCTACACCTTC. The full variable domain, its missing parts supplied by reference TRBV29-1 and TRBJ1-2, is SAVISQKPSRDICQRGTSLTIQCQVDSQVTMMFWYRQQPGQSLTLIATANQGSEATYESGFVIDKFPISRPNLTFSTLTVSNMSPEDSSIYLCSVDRGPVYGYTFGSGTRLTVV.

Here the CDR3 reads CASSLEGTGGPGDTQYF. In DNA form, the CDR3 reads TGTGCCAGCAGCTTAGAAGGGACGGGGGGGCCGGGAGATACGCAGTATTTT. The chain recombines TRBV7-2 with TRBJ2-3; 8 bases fit TRBD2. J gave up 5 bases and V 1 base, and 11 bases lay outside the gene matches. CDR1 SGHTA and CDR2 FQGNSA come from the germline V gene. The CDR3 has 17 amino acids.

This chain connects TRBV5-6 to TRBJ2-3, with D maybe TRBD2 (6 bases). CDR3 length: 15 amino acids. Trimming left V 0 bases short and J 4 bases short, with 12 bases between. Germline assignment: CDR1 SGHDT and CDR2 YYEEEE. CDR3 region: CASSLDVGEADTQYF. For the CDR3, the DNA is TGTGCCAGCAGCTTGGATGTGGGGGAGGCAGATACGCAGTATTTT.

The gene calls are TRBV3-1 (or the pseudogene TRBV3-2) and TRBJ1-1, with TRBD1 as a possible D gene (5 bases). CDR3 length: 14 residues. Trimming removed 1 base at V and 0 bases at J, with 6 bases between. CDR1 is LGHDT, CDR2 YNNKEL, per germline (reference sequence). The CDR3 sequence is CASSQGQLNTEAFF. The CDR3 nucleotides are TGTGCCAGCAGCCAAGGACAGCTGAACACTGAAGCTTTCTTT.

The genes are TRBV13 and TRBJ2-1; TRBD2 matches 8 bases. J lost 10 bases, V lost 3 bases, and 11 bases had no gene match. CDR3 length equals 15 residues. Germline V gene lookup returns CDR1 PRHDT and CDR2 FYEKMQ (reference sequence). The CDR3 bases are TGTGCCAGCAGCTTTCGGGGGGGCCTATATCCCGAGCAGTTCTTC. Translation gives CASSFRGGLYPEQFF.

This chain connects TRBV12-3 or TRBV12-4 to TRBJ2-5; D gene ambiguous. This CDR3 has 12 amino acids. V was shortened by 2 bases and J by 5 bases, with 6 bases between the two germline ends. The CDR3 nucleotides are TGTGCCAGCAGTTTAATGGAGGAGACCCAGTACTTC. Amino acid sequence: CASSLMEETQYF.

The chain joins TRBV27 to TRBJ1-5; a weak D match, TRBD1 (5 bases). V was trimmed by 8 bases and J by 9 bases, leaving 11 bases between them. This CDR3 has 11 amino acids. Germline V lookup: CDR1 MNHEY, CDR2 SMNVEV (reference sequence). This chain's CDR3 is CASSAGGPQHF. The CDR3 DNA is TGTGCCAGCTCCGCCGGGGGGCCCCAGCATTTT.

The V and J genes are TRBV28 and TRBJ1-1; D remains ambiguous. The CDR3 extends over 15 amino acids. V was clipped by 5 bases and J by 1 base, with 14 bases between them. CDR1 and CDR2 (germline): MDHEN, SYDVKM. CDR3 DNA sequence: TGTGCCAGCAGTGGGCCCTATTCAGGGAACACTGAAGCTTTCTTT. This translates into CASSGPYSGNTEAFF.

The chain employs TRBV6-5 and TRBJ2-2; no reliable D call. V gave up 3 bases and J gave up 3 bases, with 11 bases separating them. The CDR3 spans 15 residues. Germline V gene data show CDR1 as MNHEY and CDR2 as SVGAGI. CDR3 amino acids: CASSYRGPDTGELFF. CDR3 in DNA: TGTGCCAGCAGTTATCGTGGGCCCGACACCGGGGAGCTGTTTTTT.

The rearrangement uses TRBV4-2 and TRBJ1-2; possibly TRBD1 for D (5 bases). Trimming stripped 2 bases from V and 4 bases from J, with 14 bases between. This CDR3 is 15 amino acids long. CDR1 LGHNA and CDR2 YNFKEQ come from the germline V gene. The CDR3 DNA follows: TGTGCCAGCAGCCAAACTCAGGGAGCCGGCTATGGCTACACCTTC. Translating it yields CASSQTQGAGYGYTF.

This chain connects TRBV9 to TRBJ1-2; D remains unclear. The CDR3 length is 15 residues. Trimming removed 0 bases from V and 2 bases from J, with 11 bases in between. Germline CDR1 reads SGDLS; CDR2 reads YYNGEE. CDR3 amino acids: CASSVEIGGNYGYTF. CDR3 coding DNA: TGTGCCAGCAGCGTAGAAATTGGCGGGAACTATGGCTACACCTTC.

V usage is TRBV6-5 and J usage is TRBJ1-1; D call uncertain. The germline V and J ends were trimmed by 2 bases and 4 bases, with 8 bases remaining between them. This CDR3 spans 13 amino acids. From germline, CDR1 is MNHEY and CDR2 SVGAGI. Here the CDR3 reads CASSYTWGTEAFF. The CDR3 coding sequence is TGTGCCAGCAGTTACACTTGGGGCACTGAAGCTTTCTTT.

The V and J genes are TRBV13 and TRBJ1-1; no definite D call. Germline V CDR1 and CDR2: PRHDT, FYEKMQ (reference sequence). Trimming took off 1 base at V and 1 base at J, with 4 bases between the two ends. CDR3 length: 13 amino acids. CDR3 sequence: CASSLAQNTEAFF. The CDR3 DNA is TGTGCCAGCAGCTTAGCTCAGAACACTGAAGCTTTCTTT. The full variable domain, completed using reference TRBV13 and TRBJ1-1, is AAGVIQSPRHLIKEKRETATLKCYPIPRHDTVYWYQQGPGQDPQFLISFYEKMQSDKGSIPDRFSAQQFSDYHSELNMSSLELGDSALYFCASSLAQNTEAFFGQGTRLTVV.

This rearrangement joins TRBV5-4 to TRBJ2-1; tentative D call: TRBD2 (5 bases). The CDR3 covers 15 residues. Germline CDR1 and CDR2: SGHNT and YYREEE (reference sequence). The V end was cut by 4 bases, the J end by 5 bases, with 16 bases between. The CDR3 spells CASSVVNKLDNEQFF. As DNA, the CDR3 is TGTGCCAGCAGCGTTGTAAATAAACTAGACAATGAGCAGTTCTTC.

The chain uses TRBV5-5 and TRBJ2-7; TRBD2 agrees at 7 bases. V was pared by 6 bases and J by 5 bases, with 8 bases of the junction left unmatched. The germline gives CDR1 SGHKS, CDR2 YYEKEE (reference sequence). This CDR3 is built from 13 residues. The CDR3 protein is CASKRAGKHEQYF. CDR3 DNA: TGTGCCAGCAAGAGAGCGGGGAAACACGAGCAGTACTTC.

The CDR3 nucleotides read TGTGCCAGCAGCCGTTTTGGGCAGCGGGGGGGATCAGATACGCAGTATTTT. It encodes CASSRFGQRGGSDTQYF. The chain carries TRBV3-1 (or the pseudogene TRBV3-2) and TRBJ2-3, with 10 bases fitting TRBD2. Germline V lookup: CDR1 LGHDT, CDR2 YNNKEL (reference sequence). The CDR3 length is 17 residues. V was clipped by 4 bases and J by 4 bases; unmatched bases: 11.

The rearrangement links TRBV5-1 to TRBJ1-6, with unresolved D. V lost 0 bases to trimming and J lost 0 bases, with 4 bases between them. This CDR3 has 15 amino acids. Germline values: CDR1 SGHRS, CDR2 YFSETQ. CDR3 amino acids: CASSLESSYNSPLHF. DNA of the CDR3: TGCGCCAGCAGCTTGGAGAGCTCCTATAATTCACCCCTCCACTTT.

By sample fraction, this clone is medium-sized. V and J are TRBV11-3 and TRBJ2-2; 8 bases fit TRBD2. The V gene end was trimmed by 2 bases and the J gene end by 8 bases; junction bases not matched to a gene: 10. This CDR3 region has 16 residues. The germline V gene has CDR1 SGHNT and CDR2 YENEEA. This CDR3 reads CASSLRGGTPPGELFF. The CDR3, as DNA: TGTGCCAGCAGCTTACGGGGGGGGACCCCTCCTGGGGAGCTGTTTTTT. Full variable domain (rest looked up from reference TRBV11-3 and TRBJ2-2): EAGVVQSPRYKIIEKKQPVAFWCNPISGHNTLYWYLQNLGQGPELLIRYENEEAVDDSQLPKDRFSAERLKGVDSTLKIQPAELGDSAVYLCASSLRGGTPPGELFFGEGSRLTVL.

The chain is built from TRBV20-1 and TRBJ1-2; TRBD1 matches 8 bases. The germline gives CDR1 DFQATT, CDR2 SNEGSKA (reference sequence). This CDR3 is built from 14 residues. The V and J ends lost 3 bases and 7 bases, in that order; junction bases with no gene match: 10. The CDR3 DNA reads TGCAGTGCTAGTATCCAGGGGGCGTCTTTTGGCTACACCTTC. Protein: CSASIQGASFGYTF.